This entry is about one TCR beta chain. The antigen is unknown. This specimen comes from a study of radiotherapy plus CTLA-4 blockade in lung cancer. Broader study findings: Subsequent to radiotherapy plus ipilimumab, tumor-derived TCR clones underwent expansion in blood.

The CDR3 is made up of 16 amino acids. Germline CDR1 and CDR2: MDHEN and SYDVKM. The ends lost 2 bases at V and 6 bases at J; junction bases unmatched: 8. Data came from immunoSEQ multiplex PCR; TCRdb stores just in-frame clones and leaves some out. The data contain about 97,000 clones, about four fifths of them singletons. This clonotype was obtained from a human donor with non-small cell lung cancer who had a partial response to radiotherapy plus ipilimumab. Some clones in this sample may be carry-over from other donors' samples. V and J are TRBV28 and TRBJ2-1; 9 bases are a match to TRBD2. The sequenced sample was peripheral blood, obtained from a patient treated with radiotherapy plus ipilimumab. The CDR3 region has the DNA TGTGCCAGCAGTTTAGTAGTGGCTAGCGGGGCCAATGAGCAGTTCTTC. Translated, it gives CASSLVVASGANEQFF.